The sequence of this T cell receptor (beta chain) was determined in a study of graft-versus-host responses after intestinal transplantation. Overall study: Transplants were multivisceral, liver-intestinal, or isolated intestinal.

Libraries were prepared by immunoSEQ multiplex PCR; TCRdb keeps only in-frame clonotypes and omits some of them. Here the sample spans about 83,000 clones, about 89% being singletons. On this clone itself: Antigen specificity is unknown.

The CDR3 sequence is 15 residues long. Germline lookup yields CDR1 SGDLS and CDR2 YYNGEE. J lost 6 bases, V lost 6 bases, and 10 bases had no gene match. The source is a human donor who received an intestinal transplant. Sequenced material: unstimulated CD4+ T cells sorted from spleen or lymph node cells, taken before intestinal transplant. The chain links TRBV9 to TRBJ1-3, with TRBD1 matching 9 bases. In DNA form, the CDR3 reads TGTGCCAGCAATCCGGGACAGGGTGGGATAAACACCATATATTTT. This gives the protein CASNPGQGGINTIYF.